This T cell receptor beta chain was identified during a study of shared clonotypes between healthy human individuals (TCRdb year 2020). For the wider study: The cohort comprised two women and three men aged 18 to 49 years. The study deeply sequenced blood TCR repertoires of five healthy adults to estimate repertoire size and the extent of clonotype sharing between individuals. To increase sequencing depth and limit assay-specific biases, different laboratories used diverse techniques to prepare libraries and sequence TCR repertoires. Per donor, leukapheresis produced somewhere between about 0.8 and 9 billion PBMCs.

V is shortened by 1 base, J by 2 bases, and the region joining them spans 8 bases. According to the germline V gene, CDR1 reads MDHEN and CDR2 reads SYDVKM. Inclusive of the bounding cysteine and phenylalanine, the CDR3 is 14 residues long. Just the 42-base CDR3 DNA is kept, in frame starting at base 1. The donors were healthy, HIV-negative adults who had no recently reported acute infections or vaccinations. Every donor was a Caucasian adult living in Nashville, Tennessee, USA. In the unsorted samples, some 94 million PBMCs were counted, and genomic DNA was extracted using the QIAamp DNA Blood Mini kit. After blood collection by leukapheresis, PBMCs were isolated using Ficoll-Histopaque density gradient centrifugation and then cryopreserved in the vapor phase of liquid nitrogen. Using the deep immunoSEQ assay, TCR CDR3 regions were amplified from genomic DNA by multiplex PCR. For each cell subset, the extracted genomic DNA was distributed evenly across all wells of several immunoSEQ 96-well plates, and each plate served as one replicate. For unsorted PBMC, each replicate PCR was loaded with about 300 ng genomic DNA, equivalent to about 30,000 T cell genomes. Ten immunoSEQ deep assay plates were used to sequence unsorted PBMC genomic DNA. Purified libraries were quantified with a Qubit 3.0 fluorometer, sized on a Bioanalyzer 2100, and re-quantified with the KAPA Library Quantification kit. A separate single-read 150-cycle Illumina NextSeq 550 flow cell was used to sequence each immunoSEQ 96-well plate. The original pipeline was this. The immunoSEQ output contained only junctional sequences without quality scores, so filtering could not match that applied to full-length reads. To assign V/J genes and CDR3, sequences were annotated against IMGT germline references using PyIR, a Python wrapper for IgBLAST v1.9. Reads with weak V/J assignments (E-value above 1e-6), missing CDR3, stop codons, out-of-frame junctions, or ambiguous translated residues were removed. A V3J clonotype was defined by an identical inferred V gene, J gene, and CDR3 amino acid sequence. The percentage overlap between two repertoires was calculated by dividing the number of shared unique clonotypes by the size of the smaller repertoire. Three approaches were used to assess repertoire richness: RTK rarefaction, the Chao1 estimator, and Recon v2.1 estimates of unobserved clonotypes. Imported from immuneACCESS, the table was reduced by TCRdb to in-frame sequences with V and J called. These copies leave out some clones; in studies compared against another copy, an unresolved V gene accounts for under half, and the cause of the remainder is not known. V, J and clone size are those of that table, while D and trimming were read from the DNA. This sample comprises around 500,000 clones, 65% to 80% of them detected only once. The top ten hold more than 10% of the sample.

As to this clone: The antigen it binds to is not known. Base qualities are missing; no much larger clone stands one base away.

The paper's findings and limits, for the study overall: Pairwise subsampling led to the expectation that sequencing depth would affect the degree of clonotype sharing among donors. The small number of donors limited the genetic and exposure-history diversity represented. Sampling was restricted to blood, and TCR repertoires in tissue are likely to differ from TCR repertoires in blood.

The TCR originated in a woman in her thirties or forties in good health. Some clones in this sample may be carry-over from other donors' samples. The sample consisted of PBMCs. The chain is assembled from TRBV28 and TRBJ1-1; the D segment cannot be called with confidence. The DNA is TGTGCCAGCAGTTTATCGGCAGCCAACACTGAAGCTTTCTTT. Translated, this is CASSLSAANTEAFF.